The text below deals with one T cell receptor (beta chain). The sample holds a few counts of this clonotype. This receptor's antigen is unknown. Qualities for individual bases were not recorded, and no much larger clone is one base off. Libraries came from 5' RACE. These reads were obtained on an Illumina HiSeq 2000. Template switching introduced a universal primer binding site; the final cDNA contained a unique molecular identifier, enabling accurate counting of TCR cDNA molecules. First-strand cDNA for TCR alpha and beta chains was synthesized from specific primers in the conserved constant-segment region. To control for contamination, every cDNA library carried two barcodes: a SMART-Mk sample barcode plus Illumina barcodes. TruSeq adapter sequences, together with Illumina sample barcodes, were added in two successive PCR steps. The Illumina HiSeq platform was used with custom primers to sequence TCR alpha and beta cDNA libraries. The authors processed their data as follows. Unique molecular identifiers were extracted from raw reads with MiGEC, and CDR3 positions were determined with MiXCR. Recombination models were inferred per individual with the repgenHMM and IGoR tools using an EM algorithm. Shared clonotypes were analyzed with the tcR package in R, and sharing was normalized by the product of cloneset sizes. To study raw recombination free of thymic and clonal selection effects, out-of-frame nonproductive sequences were analyzed. The raw public data were reprocessed by TCRdb itself: fastp quality trimming at Q25, MiXCR clonotype calling, in-frame beta chains only. One record per CDR3 amino acid sequence lists the most common genes and DNA. The V and J calls shown here were made by TCRdb, not taken from the authors' results. The sample table records about 290,000 distinct CDR3 sequences; 7.5% to 9.5% of these occur just once. The top ten constitute about 7.1% of the sample.

All donors were healthy Caucasians. Three pairs of female monozygotic twins, all aged 18 to 29 years, were included in the twin cohort. Positive isolation kits from Invitrogen were used to isolate the CD4+ and CD8+ T cell populations. The CDR3 goes from the cysteine to the phenylalanine over 14 residues. Kept here is only the CDR3 DNA, which spans 42 bases and is read in frame from base 1. According to the germline V gene (reference sequence), CDR1 reads LNHDA and CDR2 reads SQIVND. V ends up 3 bases short and J 9 bases short, with an unmatched junction base count of 5. The data derive from a study of identical twins listed by TCRdb under 2016. With respect to the entire study: TCR alpha and beta repertoires from monozygotic twins, unrelated adults of various ages and cord blood were deep-sequenced to test whether fetal clonotypes persist. Replicate twin experiments were performed at different times using different library preparation protocols to rule out contamination.

What the authors observed across the whole study: Because the same donors could not be followed over many years, the conclusions depended on cross-sectional statistical analysis. Compared with coincidental sharing between unrelated individuals, out-of-frame TCR alpha sequences shared between twins showed an excess of sequences with low generation probability. Fewer insertions were carried by abundant cord blood beta clonotypes; a weaker similar trend was observed in young adult naive repertoires, while no such trend was observed in memory repertoires. A weaker excess of twin sharing was found in beta out-of-frame sequences because the signal-to-noise ratio was lowered by fewer shared sequences. Zero-insertion analyses could be partly confounded by invariant T cells such as MAIT and iNKT, though diverse VJ usage argued against such confounding for most clonotypes. Out-of-frame TCR alpha sharing in monozygotic twins was systematically underestimated by recombination models, whereas sharing between unrelated individuals was in agreement with the recombination models.

These records were also assigned to another study, of yellow fever vaccine responses in identical twins. The second publication reports: According to the authors, in identical twins the way T cells responded to vaccination appeared partly convergent and partly personalized. Focusing on identical twins, the study followed the T cell clones that responded to the vaccine, and did so with precision.

The sequence links TRBV19 to TRBJ2-1, with 10 bases aligning to TRBD2. The clonotype comes from a woman between 18 and 30 years old in good health. The sequenced sample was CD8+ T cells sorted from blood. The CDR3 loop reads CASSILAGAFEQFF. The sequence in DNA is TGTGCCAGTAGTATCCTAGCGGGGGCCTTTGAGCAGTTCTTC.